Following are 28 T cell receptor beta chains from one sample sequenced in a study of human T cells and chemical hapten exposure. TCRdb itself ran the 5' RACE reads through MiXCR, one entry per CDR3 protein. Of approximately 150,000 distinct CDR3 sequences in the sample, 4.1% were seen once. From whole blood left unfractionated, total RNA was extracted. The receptors stem from a female donor in good health.

This clonotype was picked up a small number of times. J is TRBJ2-3 and V is TRBV27; 7 bases agree with TRBD1. V was pared by 6 bases and J by 5 bases, with 11 bases of the junction left unmatched. Germline values: CDR1 MNHEY, CDR2 SMNVEV (reference sequence). The CDR3 covers 15 residues. CDR3: CASRLRGRGGDTQYF. DNA of the CDR3: TGTGCCAGCAGATTGAGGGGGCGAGGGGGAGATACGCAGTATTTT.

This clonotype was seen many times. This rearrangement joins TRBV6-2 or TRBV6-3 to TRBJ2-7, with 8 bases fitting TRBD1. Trimming took 6 bases from V and 7 from J; bases not matched to a gene: 11. CDR1 and CDR2 from the germline V gene are MNHEY and SVGEGT. There are 14 residues in the CDR3. The chain's CDR3 is CASSQRTGSAEQYF. The CDR3, as DNA: TGTGCCAGCAGCCAGAGGACAGGGAGTGCAGAGCAGTACTTC.

Concerning this clonotype itself: With a much larger clone just one base away, this may be a read error. This chain uses TRBV7-2 with TRBJ2-3; D unclear. The CDR3 has 14 residues. Germline CDR1 SGHTA, CDR2 FQGNSA. V dropped 5 bases and J dropped 1 base, with 10 bases sitting between them. CDR3 coding DNA: TGTGCCAGCAGCCCCGGAATGGGCACAGATACGCAGTATTTT. Encoded protein: CASSPGMGTDTQYF.

This clonotype was seen only a few times. The V gene is TRBV6-4, the J gene TRBJ1-4; D is perhaps TRBD1 (6 bases). The ends were cut back, 3 bases at V and 8 bases at J, with 7 bases in the middle. Germline V gene data show CDR1 as MRHNA and CDR2 as SNTAGT. The length of the CDR3 is 12 residues. The CDR3 DNA sequence: TGTGCCAGCAGTGAAGACAGGGAAAAACTGTTTTTT. Encoded protein: CASSEDREKLFF.

This clonotype was picked up many times. The chain uses TRBV30 and TRBJ2-1; 7 bases fit TRBD2. Germline V gene sequence: CDR1 GTSNPN, CDR2 SVGIG (reference sequence). The V gene end was trimmed by 4 bases and the J gene end by 12 bases; junction bases not matched to a gene: 24. The CDR3 totals 17 residues. The chain's CDR3 is CAWTRRMGTGRERGQFF. CDR3 coding DNA: TGTGCCTGGACCCGGAGGATGGGAACGGGGAGGGAAAGGGGGCAGTTCTTC.

At least ten counts were recorded for this clonotype. J is TRBJ1-6 and V is TRBV5-1; 7 bases are a match to TRBD1. Germline V CDR1 and CDR2: SGHRS, YFSETQ. With V trimmed by 4 bases and J by 7 bases, 17 bases remained unmatched. This CDR3 contains 18 residues. In nucleotides, the CDR3 is TGCGCCAGCAGCCGTAGGAGTCCGGACAGGCGGGACAATTCACCCCTCCACTTT. Protein sequence: CASSRRSPDRRDNSPLHF.

This clonotype was picked up many times. The chain employs TRBV15 and TRBJ2-2; D not certain. This CDR3 has 12 residues. V lost 2 bases and J 7 bases, leaving 5 bases between the germline ends. Germline CDR1 LNHNV, CDR2 YYDKDF (reference sequence). The CDR3 is CATSRPGGELFF. Written as DNA, the CDR3 is TGTGCCACCAGCAGACCGGGCGGGGAGCTGTTTTTT.

The sample holds many counts of this clonotype. The chain links TRBV4-3 to TRBJ2-3, with D possibly matching TRBD2 (7 bases). The germline V gene has CDR1 LGHNA and CDR2 YSLEER. The ends were cut back, 4 bases at V and 3 bases at J, with 11 bases in the middle. The CDR3 extends over 14 amino acids. The CDR3 nucleotides read TGCGCCAGCAGCCGGGGGGGGCCGACAGATACGCAGTATTTT. Protein sequence: CASSRGGPTDTQYF.

This clonotype was found many times. V gene TRBV7-9 combines with J gene TRBJ1-1; TRBD1 matches at 7 bases. V dropped 2 bases and J dropped 3; count of bases not matched to a gene: 6. Germline V gene sequence: CDR1 SEHNR, CDR2 FQNEAQ (reference sequence). This CDR3 is 15 amino acids long. The CDR3 spells CASSLSTGDYTEAFF. Here the CDR3 DNA reads TGTGCCAGCAGCTTATCAACAGGGGATTACACTGAAGCTTTCTTT.

This clonotype was seen a handful of times. CDR3 DNA sequence: TGTGCCAGCAGGGGAAGGACAGTCAGTGAGCAGTTCTTC. It specifies CASRGRTVSEQFF. The rearrangement joins TRBV12-3 or TRBV12-4 to TRBJ2-1, with a tentative D call TRBD1 (6 bases). The V end was cut by 6 bases, the J end by 9 bases, with 15 bases between. CDR3 length: 13 residues.

The table lists this clonotype with many counts. V is TRBV5-1 and J is TRBJ2-1, with a weak D call TRBD2 (6 bases). Trimming shortened V by 4 bases and J by 0 bases, and 14 bases separated the two germline ends. From germline, CDR1 is SGHRS and CDR2 YFSETQ. The CDR3 has 16 amino acids. The CDR3 sequence is CASSLGGVSSYNEQFF. The CDR3 nucleotides read TGCGCCAGCAGCCTGGGCGGGGTCAGCTCCTACAATGAGCAGTTCTTC.

This chain joins TRBV12-3 or TRBV12-4 and TRBJ2-5, with D possibly being TRBD2 (5 bases). This CDR3 is 16 amino acids long. Trimming pared 3 bases from V and 1 base from J, leaving 15 bases between. The CDR3 DNA reads TGTGCCAGCAGTTTTAGGAGCGGAGCCAGCCAAGAGACCCAGTACTTC. This codes for CASSFRSGASQETQYF.

The chain uses TRBV5-1 and TRBJ2-6, with 9 bases lining up with TRBD1. V shed 2 bases and J 0 bases; nucleotides not matched to a gene: 9. The germline V gene encodes CDR1 SGHRS and CDR2 YFSETQ. The CDR3 has 19 amino acids. The CDR3: CASSFYPGQGGSGANVLTF. The CDR3 DNA sequence: TGCGCCAGCAGCTTTTACCCGGGACAGGGAGGCTCTGGGGCCAACGTCCTGACTTTC.

In this sample, this clonotype turned up a few times. The chain is built from TRBV20-1 and TRBJ1-1, with TRBD1 identical over 7 bases. J gave up 0 bases and V 6 bases, and 10 bases lay outside the gene matches. The CDR3 length is 15 residues. Germline V gene lookup returns CDR1 DFQATT and CDR2 SNEGSKA (reference sequence). The CDR3 sequence: CSAAITGQLNTEAFF. CDR3 in DNA: TGCAGTGCAGCCATAACGGGACAGCTGAACACTGAAGCTTTCTTT.

At least ten counts were recorded for this clonotype. The rearrangement links TRBV5-1 to TRBJ2-2; possibly TRBD1 for D (5 bases). Germline lookup yields CDR1 SGHRS and CDR2 YFSETQ. The CDR3 covers 13 residues. Trimming cost V 3 bases and J 9 bases, with 12 bases left between them. The CDR3 DNA reads as TGCGCCAGCAGCTCCCAGGGATACCGGGAGCTGTTTTTT. Translating gives CASSSQGYRELFF.

This clonotype was counted ten times or more. CDR3 bases: TGTGCCAGCAGCTACGGGACAGGGGTTAATTCACCCCTCCACTTT. This codes for CASSYGTGVNSPLHF. The V call is TRBV12-3 or TRBV12-4, the J call TRBJ1-6; the match to TRBD1 covers 10 bases. V shed 6 bases and J 6 bases; nucleotides not matched to a gene: 5. This CDR3 has 15 amino acids.

This clonotype was seen ten or more times. This chain uses TRBV7-9 with TRBJ1-2; 10 bases are shared with TRBD1. The CDR3 has 17 amino acids. With 5 bases clipped from V and 5 bases from J, the junction kept 14 bases outside the gene matches. Per the germline V gene, CDR1 is SEHNR and CDR2 is FQNEAQ (reference sequence). CDR3 loop: CASSESSRDRGGYGYTF. The DNA of the CDR3 is TGTGCCAGCAGCGAAAGCTCCCGGGACAGGGGTGGGTATGGCTACACCTTC.

At least ten counts were recorded for this clonotype. V usage is TRBV4-1 and J usage is TRBJ2-3; 8 bases match TRBD1. From germline, CDR1 is MGHRA and CDR2 YSYEKL. This CDR3 region has 20 residues. Trimming cost V 1 base and J 1 base; bases outside gene matches: 16. The CDR3 spells CASSQAVVRRQGAGTDTQYF. The CDR3 coding sequence is TGCGCCAGCAGCCAAGCGGTAGTGCGTCGCCAGGGGGCTGGCACAGATACGCAGTATTTT.

This clonotype was found many times. V usage is TRBV12-3 or TRBV12-4 and J usage is TRBJ2-4; perhaps TRBD1 as D (6 bases). Trimming shortened V by 6 bases and J by 3 bases, and 15 bases separated the two germline ends. The CDR3 is 15 amino acids. The CDR3 sequence: CASRNRESDKNIQYF. The CDR3 nucleotides are TGTGCCAGCAGGAACAGGGAATCCGACAAAAACATTCAGTACTTC.

In this sample, this clonotype turned up many times. The rearrangement joins TRBV30 to TRBJ2-3, with a weak D call TRBD1 (6 bases). CDR3 length: 14 amino acids. The V end lost 2 bases, the J end lost 2 bases, and 11 bases lay between the germline ends. The V gene's germline CDR1 is GTSNPN and CDR2 SVGIG (reference sequence). CDR3 sequence reads: CAWSKQGITDTQYF. CDR3 coding DNA: TGTGCCTGGAGTAAACAGGGAATCACAGATACGCAGTATTTT.

This clonotype was counted ten times or more. The V call is TRBV5-1, the J call TRBJ2-7, with a possible D match to TRBD1 (5 bases). Germline V CDR1 and CDR2: SGHRS, YFSETQ. V was cut by 2 bases and J by 6 bases, with 15 bases left in between. This CDR3 has 14 residues. The CDR3 DNA reads as TGCGCCAGCAGCTTTGGGCCGACAGATAGCGAGCAGTACTTC. This translates into CASSFGPTDSEQYF.

The sample holds many counts of this clonotype. This sequence joins TRBV7-9 and TRBJ2-2; 9 bases align to TRBD1. This CDR3 spans 18 amino acids. V dropped 2 bases and J dropped 1; count of bases not matched to a gene: 8. Looked up from germline, CDR1 is SEHNR and CDR2 is FQNEAQ (reference sequence). CDR3 DNA sequence: TGTGCCAGCAGCTTATTCGGACAGGGGCAAGGGAACACCGGGGAGCTGTTTTTT. Encoded protein: CASSLFGQGQGNTGELFF.

This clonotype has ten or more counts. The V gene is TRBV12-3 or TRBV12-4, the J gene TRBJ2-3; D gene ambiguous. V was trimmed by 7 bases and J by 8 bases, leaving 16 bases between them. The CDR3 has 13 amino acids. The DNA of the CDR3 is TGTGCCAGCACCGCTCTCTGGTGGGGTACGCAGTATTTT. Its protein product is CASTALWWGTQYF.

This clonotype was counted ten times or more. The genes are TRBV6-6 and TRBJ2-2; no firm D call. This CDR3 is 16 amino acids long. The germline V and J ends were trimmed by 4 bases and 0 bases, with 12 bases remaining between them. The germline V gene has CDR1 MNHNY and CDR2 SVGAGI (reference sequence). The CDR3 DNA reads TGTGCCAGCAGTTCTACGACAAGCGCGAACACCGGGGAGCTGTTTTTT. This codes for CASSSTTSANTGELFF.

This sequence joins TRBV7-9 and TRBJ2-1; TRBD2 aligns across 10 bases. CDR3 length: 16 residues. CDR1 and CDR2 from the germline V gene are SEHNR and FQNEAQ (reference sequence). Germline trimming cut 4 bases from V and 6 bases from J; bases unmatched to any gene: 9. The CDR3 DNA sequence: TGTGCCAGCAGCTCCCGAGCGGGGGGGGTAGGCAATGAGCAGTTCTTC. Its protein is CASSSRAGGVGNEQFF.

In this sample, this clonotype turned up many times. The chain joins TRBV7-3 to TRBJ1-5, with TRBD1 matching over 8 bases. The CDR3 runs 20 residues. Germline loops: CDR1 SGHTA, CDR2 FQGTGA. V dropped 2 bases and J dropped 0; count of bases not matched to a gene: 15. DNA of the CDR3: TGTGCCAGCAGCTTAGTCCCTTTTAAGGACAGGGCCAATAGCAATCAGCCCCAGCATTTT. It encodes CASSLVPFKDRANSNQPQHF. Variable domain in full (rest from reference TRBV7-3 and TRBJ1-5): GAGVSQTPSNKVTEKGKYVELRCDPISGHTALYWYRQSLGQGPEFLIYFQGTGAADDSGLPNDRFFAVRPEGSVSTLKIQRTERGDSAVYLCASSLVPFKDRANSNQPQHFGDGTRLSIL.

This clonotype turned up a few times. This sequence joins TRBV6-2 or TRBV6-3 and TRBJ2-7; TRBD1 aligns across 8 bases. Germline CDR1 and CDR2: MNHEY and SVGEGT. The CDR3 length is 16 residues. Losses at the gene ends were 0 bases for V and 2 bases for J; bases not matched to a gene: 6. The CDR3 region has the DNA TGTGCCAGCAGTTACTCGACGGGGACAGGACCCTACGAGCAGTACTTC. This gives the protein CASSYSTGTGPYEQYF.

Regarding this clonotype: A much larger clone lies one base from this, so it may be a read error. Here the CDR3 DNA reads TGTGCCCTTTCCCATAGCGACGAGCAGTACTTC. The encoded protein is CALSHSDEQYF. V usage is TRBV2 and J usage is TRBJ2-7, with D perhaps matching TRBD2 (5 bases). This CDR3 spans 11 amino acids. The ends were cut back, 11 bases at V and 5 bases at J, with 13 bases in the middle. Germline loops: CDR1 SNHLY, CDR2 FYNNEI. Based on the CDR3 plus reference TRBV2 and TRBJ2-7, the full variable domain is EPEVTQTPSHQVTQMGQEVILRCVPISNHLYFYWYRQILGQKVEFLVSFYNNEISEKSEIFDDQFSVERPDGSNFTLKIRSTKLEDSAMYFCALSHSDEQYFGPGTRLTVT.